This TCR beta chain originates from a study of T cell responses to AZD1222 COVID-19 vaccine. Study conclusions and caveats: The number of AZD1222 recipients seropositive at baseline was only 5 to 7. Reportedly, nearly half of unique spike TCRs recognized epitopes outside B.1.351/B.1.1.7 mutations. None of the repertoires were sampled until the peak T cell response had passed. Donor demographics were predominantly white British with a female majority; clonal diversity may be underestimated.

V lost 1 base to trimming and J lost 2 bases, with 13 bases between them. The CDR3 consists of 16 residues. Germline loops: CDR1 MGHRA, CDR2 YSYEKL. Assay: immunoSEQ multiplex PCR; the TCRdb copy retains only in-frame clones and omits some. The sample includes more than 150,000 clones, less than 95% of them seen just once. Turning to this clone: Its antigen is not identified.

This clonotype was sampled from an adult in good health. Sequenced material: peripheral blood, taken on day 0 of AZD1222 vaccination. This chain links TRBV4-1 with TRBJ2-3, with D uncertain. The CDR3 sequence: CASSQVLALPTDTQYF. The DNA for the CDR3 is TGCGCCAGCAGCCAAGTTCTGGCTTTACCCACAGATACGCAGTATTTT.